A single sample gave rise to the 6 T cell receptor beta chains below, sequenced in a study of blood T cells in healthy people across ages. A sample-barcoded 5' primer and a J-beta primer mix were used in a second PCR of roughly 7 to 11 cycles. Each CDR3 protein gets one entry after TCRdb re-called the 5' RACE reads with MiXCR. This sample has a few hundred thousand distinct CDR3 sequences, with approximately 25% found just once. The specimen was blood. These receptors all come from a woman in her sixties or seventies in good health.

The chain combines TRBV6-5 with TRBJ2-1, with 12 bases identical to TRBD2. Germline CDR1 is MNHEY and CDR2 is SVGAGI. The CDR3 covers 17 residues. Trimming at V came to 4 bases and at J to 0 bases, leaving 4 bases not matched to a gene. The CDR3 DNA sequence: TGTGCCAGCAGTTCAGGACTAGCGGGGAGCTCCTACAATGAGCAGTTCTTC. The encoded protein is CASSSGLAGSSYNEQFF.

This clonotype was observed at least ten times. The chain carries TRBV12-5 and TRBJ2-5, with D uncertain. The CDR3 length is 13 residues. Germline CDR1 and CDR2: LGHNT and FRNRAP. V was cut by 5 bases and J by 2 bases, with 9 bases left in between. DNA of the CDR3: TGTGCTAGTGGTCCTGGGAAACAAGAGACCCAGTACTTC. It encodes CASGPGKQETQYF.

This clonotype was observed a handful of times. This chain uses TRBV6-2 or TRBV6-3 with TRBJ2-3; D gene unclear. V dropped 7 bases and J dropped 3 bases, with 14 bases sitting between them. Germline CDR1 and CDR2: MNHEY and SVGEGT. This CDR3 has 14 residues. The CDR3 DNA follows: TGTGCCAGCAATCCCAGTCTCGGGACAGATACGCAGTATTTT. Translated, it gives CASNPSLGTDTQYF.

This clonotype came up a few times. The V and J genes are TRBV10-3 and TRBJ1-4; 8 positions match TRBD1. This CDR3 is built from 14 residues. V shed 6 bases and J 6 bases; nucleotides not matched to a gene: 6. Germline-derived CDR1 and CDR2 are ENHRY and SYGVKD. This chain's CDR3 is CAIRTGTGDEKLFF. The DNA of the CDR3 is TGTGCCATCAGAACCGGGACAGGTGATGAAAAACTGTTTTTT.

This clonotype was observed at least ten times. This chain links TRBV29-1 with TRBJ2-3, with TRBD2 matching over 7 bases. This CDR3 is 13 amino acids long. V trimming: 7 bases; J trimming: 7 bases; junction bases outside the gene matches: 11. CDR1 SQVTM and CDR2 ANQGSEA come from the germline V gene. Written as DNA, the CDR3 is TGCAGCGCTGTTCTGACTAGCCCAAATACGCAGTATTTT. The encoded protein is CSAVLTSPNTQYF.

The chain has TRBV4-2 and TRBJ1-4, with D maybe TRBD1 (6 bases). From germline, CDR1 is LGHNA and CDR2 YNFKEQ. With 6 bases removed from V and 5 bases from J, the gap between germline ends came to 10 bases. The CDR3 is made up of 13 amino acids. For the CDR3, the DNA is TGTGCCAGCAGACAGGGTGGAAATGAAAAACTGTTTTTT. This gives the protein CASRQGGNEKLFF.